A selection of T cell receptor beta chains follows, all from one sample in a study of blood T cell repertoires in COVID-19. Profiled with immunoSEQ multiplex PCR; TCRdb holds only in-frame clones, not every one. The sample contains roughly 200,000 clones, about nine tenths of which appear only once. Sequenced material: PBMCs or T cells enriched from blood (not recorded which). The receptors come from a man aged 25-40 years who had recovered from COVID-19. The CDR3 runs from the conserved cysteine through the conserved F or W. The D gene is left open where the match is weak. The size of a clone is reported for some rows only, either as once, few or many, or as a class for expanded clones.

d_gene,abundance,len,j_gene,v_gene,CDR3nt,CDR3aa
TRBD1,NA,15,TRBJ2-4,TRBV7-9,TGTGCCAGCAGTCCGGACAGGCCCACCAAAAACATTCAGTACTTC,CASSPDRPTKNIQYF
TRBD2,NA,17,TRBJ2-5,TRBV27,TGTGCCAGCAGTCTCGGATCTAGCGGGGGGGCCGGAGAGACCCAGTACTTC,CASSLGSSGGAGETQYF
NA,few,13,TRBJ2-3,TRBV6-2/TRBV6-3,TGTGCCAGCAGTTTCTACCGGGAGAATACGCAGTATTTT,CASSFYRENTQYF
NA,NA,15,TRBJ1-1,TRBV7-6,TGTGCCAGCAGCTTACGTCGGTCAATGAACACTGAAGCTTTCTTT,CASSLRRSMNTEAFF
NA,once,14,TRBJ2-7,TRBV6-5,TGTGCCAGCAGTCTCGAGGGCCTTTCCTACGAGCAGTACTTC,CASSLEGLSYEQYF
NA,NA,15,TRBJ2-7,TRBV10-3,TGTGCCATCAGTGAGTCTGACTACGGATGGTACGAGCAGTACTTC,CAISESDYGWYEQYF
TRBD1,once,17,TRBJ1-5,TRBV4-1,TGCGCCAGCAGCCAAGATACCGCAGGGGGCTTGAATCAGCCCCAGCATTTT,CASSQDTAGGLNQPQHF
NA,NA,15,TRBJ1-1,TRBV11-2,TGTGCCAGCAGCTTCCGGGGATCAATGAACACTGAAGCTTTCTTT,CASSFRGSMNTEAFF
NA,NA,16,TRBJ2-6,TRBV27,TGTGCCAGCAGTTTATCAGAGATTGCTGGGGCCAACGTCCTGACTTTC,CASSLSEIAGANVLTF
NA,NA,15,TRBJ1-5,TRBV6-5,TGTGCCAGCAAATCTAACCCAGGGGATCATCAGCCCCAGCATTTT,CASKSNPGDHQPQHF
NA,once,16,TRBJ2-5,TRBV6-5,TGTGCCAGCAGTTACCGCGGGGGCCTGCTGATGGAGACCCAGTACTTC,CASSYRGGLLMETQYF
TRBD1,NA,14,TRBJ2-7,TRBV9,TGTGCCAGCAGCGTAGGGACAGGTCCCTACGAGCAGTACTTC,CASSVGTGPYEQYF
NA,once,15,TRBJ2-7,TRBV7-2,TGTGCCAGCAGCTTACGGGGGGCGCAAGTTTACGAGCAGTACTTC,CASSLRGAQVYEQYF
NA,NA,14,TRBJ2-3,TRBV5-5,TGTGCCAGCAGCTTGGGCCTACAGAGTAGTACGCAGTATTTT,CASSLGLQSSTQYF
NA,NA,13,TRBJ1-4,TRBV2,TGTGCCAGCAGTGAAGATAGGGGCAAAAAACTGTTTTTT,CASSEDRGKKLFF
TRBD2,NA,17,TRBJ2-3,TRBV7-2,TGTGCCAGCAGCTCCCCTGGGGCTAGCGGGGGGACAGATACGCAGTATTTT,CASSSPGASGGTDTQYF
TRBD2,once,18,TRBJ2-7,TRBV7-6,TGTGCCAGCAGCTTAGTGCCCGGGACTAGCGGGGGAAGGGGTGAGCAGTACTTC,CASSLVPGTSGGRGEQYF
NA,NA,13,TRBJ2-5,TRBV5-4,TGTGCCAGCAGCTTGGGGGGGCGAGAGACCCAGTACTTC,CASSLGGRETQYF
TRBD1,NA,16,TRBJ1-1,TRBV27,TGTGCCAGCAGTCCCCAGGACAGGGGCCGGGGCACTGAAGCTTTCTTT,CASSPQDRGRGTEAFF
TRBD1,NA,14,TRBJ1-2,TRBV28,TGTGCCAGCAGCCCCTTGGGGACAGACTATGGCTACACCTTC,CASSPLGTDYGYTF
TRBD2,NA,14,TRBJ2-2,TRBV10-1,TGCGCCAGCAGTGAACTAGCGGTTACCGGGGAGCTGTTTTTT,CASSELAVTGELFF
TRBD2,NA,15,TRBJ2-2,TRBV2,TGTGCCAGCAGAAGCGGGAGGACGAACACCGGGGAGCTGTTTTTT,CASRSGRTNTGELFF
TRBD2,NA,18,TRBJ2-2,TRBV11-2,TGTGCCAGCGGTATGGGACTAGCGGGGGGGCCGAGGACCGGGGAGCTGTTTTTT,CASGMGLAGGPRTGELFF
NA,NA,15,TRBJ2-4,TRBV30,TGTGCCTGGAGCTACCCCGGGTTAGCCAAAAACATTCAGTACTTC,CAWSYPGLAKNIQYF
NA,NA,15,TRBJ1-2,TRBV3-1/TRBV3-2,TGTGCCAGCAGCCAAGACCAACGGGGGAAGGATGGCTACACCTTC,CASSQDQRGKDGYTF
TRBD2,NA,16,TRBJ2-3,TRBV4-1,TGCGCCAGCAGCCAACTCGCTAGCGGGGGAATAGATACGCAGTATTTT,CASSQLASGGIDTQYF
NA,NA,15,TRBJ1-6,TRBV27,TGTGCCAGCAGCCAGACGTGGGGGGGTAATTCACCCCTCCACTTT,CASSQTWGGNSPLHF
TRBD1,NA,13,TRBJ1-5,TRBV19,TGTGCCAGTAGTGGACAGGACAATCAGCCCCAGCATTTT,CASSGQDNQPQHF
NA,once,14,TRBJ1-6,TRBV5-4,TGTGCCAGCAGCTTGGAGGAGGGGAATTCACCCCTCCACTTT,CASSLEEGNSPLHF
TRBD2,NA,18,TRBJ2-2,TRBV5-1,TGCGCCAGCAGCTTGGAGGGCCTAGCGGGAGTCGGGACCGGGGAGCTGTTTTTT,CASSLEGLAGVGTGELFF
NA,NA,17,TRBJ1-6,TRBV3-1/TRBV3-2,TGTGCCAGCAGCCAAGATCTAGGGGAAACCTATAATTCACCCCTCCACTTT,CASSQDLGETYNSPLHF
NA,NA,14,TRBJ2-7,TRBV5-6,TGTGCCAGCAGTCTGGAGTCCAGATCCTACGAGCAGTACTTC,CASSLESRSYEQYF
NA,NA,16,TRBJ1-4,TRBV19,TGTGCCAGTAGTATCGACAGGCCAGCAACTAATGAAAAACTGTTTTTT,CASSIDRPATNEKLFF